Shown below are 7 T cell receptor beta chains from a single sample sequenced in a study of blood T cells in healthy people across ages. The second PCR ran about 6 to 12 cycles with a sample-barcoded 5' primer and J-beta primers. TCRdb recomputed calls from the 5' RACE reads with MiXCR, one row per CDR3 protein. The top ten clones hold approximately 2.1% of a sample with over 1.5 million distinct CDR3 sequences, around half of them seen once. The specimen was blood. The source is a woman in her 40s in good health.

V and J are TRBV29-1 and TRBJ1-1; maybe TRBD1 (5 bases). V was pared by 4 bases and J by 13 bases, with 19 bases between. Germline V gene lookup returns CDR1 SQVTM and CDR2 ANQGSEA. This CDR3 contains 12 residues. For the CDR3, the DNA is TGCAGCGTTGGGATCCCCCGGCAGGGCGGTTTCTTT. This codes for CSVGIPRQGGFF.

This clonotype turned up a few times. The gene calls are TRBV21-1 and TRBJ2-4; TRBD1 is the table's D call and was not checked against the DNA. TRBV21-1 is noted as a pseudogene. CDR3 length equals 14 residues. This CDR3 is CASSAVRDKNIQYF. CDR3 sequence (DNA): TGTGCCAGCAGCGCCGTCCGGGACAAAAACATTCAGTACTTC.

The chain is built from TRBV20-1 and TRBJ2-1; unclear D gene. The CDR3 sequence is 12 residues long. Trimming cost V 4 bases and J 7 bases, with 11 bases left between them. CDR1 DFQATT and CDR2 SNEGSKA come from the germline V gene (reference sequence). CDR3 in amino acids: CSATWGSNEQFF. For the CDR3, the DNA is TGCAGTGCTACATGGGGTTCGAATGAGCAGTTCTTC.

This clonotype was observed a handful of times. V usage is TRBV20-1 and J usage is TRBJ2-5; D gene uncertain. Trimming removed 2 bases from V and 11 bases from J, with 18 bases in between. Germline V lookup: CDR1 DFQATT, CDR2 SNEGSKA (reference sequence). The CDR3 extends over 13 amino acids. Written as DNA, the CDR3 is TGCAGTGCTAGAACGTCAGAATACAATGAGCAGTACTTC. Translated, it gives CSARTSEYNEQYF.

The sample holds a few counts of this clonotype. The chain carries TRBV28 and TRBJ1-2; TRBD1 matches at 8 bases. Unmatched junction bases numbered 14, after V lost 10 bases and J lost 4 bases. The CDR3 length is 15 residues. CDR1 is MDHEN, CDR2 SYDVKM, per germline. The CDR3: CATTAAGQAIYGYTF. CDR3 in DNA: TGTGCCACCACGGCGGCGGGACAGGCGATCTATGGCTACACCTTC.

This rearrangement joins TRBV6-6 to TRBJ2-7; weak D call: TRBD2 (6 bases). The CDR3 extends over 14 amino acids. Germline V CDR1 and CDR2: MNHNY, SVGAGI (reference sequence). Trimming left V 2 bases short and J 7 bases short, with 15 bases between. The CDR3 coding sequence is TGTGCCAGCAGTTACCAACGGGGGAATAGAGAGCAGTACTTC. Its translation is CASSYQRGNREQYF.

This clonotype has a handful of counts. The chain uses TRBV18 and TRBJ2-1; D possibly corresponds to TRBD2 (6 bases). The CDR3 runs to 14 residues. V lost 1 base and J 9 bases, leaving 13 bases between the germline ends. Per the germline V gene, CDR1 is KGHSH and CDR2 is LQKENI. This CDR3 is CASSPRQGGGEQFF. The CDR3 DNA reads TGTGCCAGCTCACCACGGCAGGGAGGAGGTGAGCAGTTCTTC.